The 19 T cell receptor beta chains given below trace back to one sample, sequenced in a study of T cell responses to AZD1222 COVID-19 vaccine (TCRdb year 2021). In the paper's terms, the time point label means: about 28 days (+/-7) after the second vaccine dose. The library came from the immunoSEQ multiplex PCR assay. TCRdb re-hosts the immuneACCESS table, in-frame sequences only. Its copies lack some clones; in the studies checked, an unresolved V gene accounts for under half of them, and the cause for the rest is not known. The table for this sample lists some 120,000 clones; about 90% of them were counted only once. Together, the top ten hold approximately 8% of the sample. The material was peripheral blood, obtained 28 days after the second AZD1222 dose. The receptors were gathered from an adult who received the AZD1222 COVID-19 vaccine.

For the CDR3, the DNA is TGTGCCAGCAGTTTGTCCTCGGGACAGGGGGCTAGGAATGGCTACACCTTC. This translates into CASSLSSGQGARNGYTF. The J gene is TRBJ1-2, the V gene TRBV27; 12 nucleotides line up with TRBD1. Germline assignment: CDR1 MNHEY and CDR2 SMNVEV (reference sequence). The CDR3 spans 17 residues. V was pared by 3 bases and J by 6 bases, with 11 bases of the junction left unmatched.

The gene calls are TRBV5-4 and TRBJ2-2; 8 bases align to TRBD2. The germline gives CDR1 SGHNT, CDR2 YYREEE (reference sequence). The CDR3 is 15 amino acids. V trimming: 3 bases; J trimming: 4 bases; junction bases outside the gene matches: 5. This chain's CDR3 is CASSWDRGGTGELFF. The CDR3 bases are TGTGCCAGCAGCTGGGACCGGGGGGGCACCGGGGAGCTGTTTTTT. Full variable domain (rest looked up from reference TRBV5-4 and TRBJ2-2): ETGVTQSPTHLIKTRGQQVTLRCSSQSGHNTVSWYQQALGQGPQFIFQYYREEENGRGNFPPRFSGLQFPNYSSELNVNALELDDSALYLCASSWDRGGTGELFFGEGSRLTVL.

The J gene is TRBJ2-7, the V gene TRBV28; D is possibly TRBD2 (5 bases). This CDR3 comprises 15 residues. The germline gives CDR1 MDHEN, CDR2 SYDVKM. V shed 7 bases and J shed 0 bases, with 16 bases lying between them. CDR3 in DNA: TGTGCCAGCAAGGTGGGAGCCCAAAGCTCCTACGAGCAGTACTTC. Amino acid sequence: CASKVGAQSSYEQYF.

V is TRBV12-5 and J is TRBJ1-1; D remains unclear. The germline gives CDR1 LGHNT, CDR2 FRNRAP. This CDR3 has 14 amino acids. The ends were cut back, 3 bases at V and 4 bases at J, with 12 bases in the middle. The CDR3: CASGFGELRTEAFF. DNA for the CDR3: TGTGCTAGTGGTTTTGGGGAGTTGCGCACTGAAGCTTTCTTT.

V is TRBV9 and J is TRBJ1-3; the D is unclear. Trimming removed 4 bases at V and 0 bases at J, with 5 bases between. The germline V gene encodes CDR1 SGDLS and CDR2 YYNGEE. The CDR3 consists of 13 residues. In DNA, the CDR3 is TGTGCCAGCAGCCCCCGCTCTGGAAACACCATATATTTT. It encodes CASSPRSGNTIYF.

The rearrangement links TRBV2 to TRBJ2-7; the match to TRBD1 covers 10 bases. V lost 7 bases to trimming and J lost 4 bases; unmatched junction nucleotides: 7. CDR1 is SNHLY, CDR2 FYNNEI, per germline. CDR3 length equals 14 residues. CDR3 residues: CASIGTGDEYEQYF. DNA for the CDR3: TGTGCCAGCATAGGGACAGGGGATGAGTACGAGCAGTACTTC.

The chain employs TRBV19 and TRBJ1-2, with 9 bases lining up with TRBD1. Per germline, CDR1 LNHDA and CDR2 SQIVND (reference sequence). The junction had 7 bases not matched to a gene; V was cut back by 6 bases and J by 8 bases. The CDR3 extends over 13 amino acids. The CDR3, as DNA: TGTGCCAGTAGCCACGGACAGGGGAGCGGCTACACCTTC. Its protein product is CASSHGQGSGYTF. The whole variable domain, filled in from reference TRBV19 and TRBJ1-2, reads DGGITQSPKYLFRKEGQNVTLSCEQNLNHDAMYWYRQDPGQGLRLIYYSQIVNDFQKGDIAEGYSVSREKKESFPLTVTSAQKNPTAFYLCASSHGQGSGYTFGSGTRLTVV.

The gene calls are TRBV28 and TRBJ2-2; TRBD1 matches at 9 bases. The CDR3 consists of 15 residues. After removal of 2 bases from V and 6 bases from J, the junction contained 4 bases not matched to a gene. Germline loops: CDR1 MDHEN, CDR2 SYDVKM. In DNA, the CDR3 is TGTGCCAGCAGTTTACGGACAGGGGTCGCCGGGGAGCTGTTTTTT. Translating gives CASSLRTGVAGELFF.

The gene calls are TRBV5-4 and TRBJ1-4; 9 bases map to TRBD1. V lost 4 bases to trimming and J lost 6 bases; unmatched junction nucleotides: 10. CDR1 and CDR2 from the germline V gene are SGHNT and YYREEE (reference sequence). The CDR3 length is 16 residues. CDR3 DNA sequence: TGTGCCAGCAGCCCTGACCCCGGGACAGGGTATGAAAAACTGTTTTTT. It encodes CASSPDPGTGYEKLFF.

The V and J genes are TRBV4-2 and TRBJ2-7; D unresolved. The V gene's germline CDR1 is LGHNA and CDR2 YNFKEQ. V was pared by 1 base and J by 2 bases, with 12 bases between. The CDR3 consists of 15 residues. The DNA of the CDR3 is TGTGCCAGCAGCCAAGGGACCTTTGGGACCTACGAGCAGTACTTC. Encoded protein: CASSQGTFGTYEQYF.

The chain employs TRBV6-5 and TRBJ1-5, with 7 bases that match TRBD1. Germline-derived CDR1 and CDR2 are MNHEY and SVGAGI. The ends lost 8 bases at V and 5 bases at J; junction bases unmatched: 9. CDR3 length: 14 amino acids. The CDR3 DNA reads TGTGCCAGCTCGATAGGGACAGCTTATCAGCCCCAGCATTTT. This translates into CASSIGTAYQPQHF.

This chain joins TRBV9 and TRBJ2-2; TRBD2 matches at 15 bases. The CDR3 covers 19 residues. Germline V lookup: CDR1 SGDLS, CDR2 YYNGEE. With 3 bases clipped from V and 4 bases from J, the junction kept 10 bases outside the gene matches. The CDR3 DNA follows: TGTGCCAGCAGCGAGGGACTAGCGGGGGGTCAACTGAGCACCGGGGAGCTGTTTTTT. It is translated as CASSEGLAGGQLSTGELFF.

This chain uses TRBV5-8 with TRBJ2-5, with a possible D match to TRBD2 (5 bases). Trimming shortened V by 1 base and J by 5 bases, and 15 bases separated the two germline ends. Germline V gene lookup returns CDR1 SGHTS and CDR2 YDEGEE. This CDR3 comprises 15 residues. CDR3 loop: CASSLWQTIEETQYF. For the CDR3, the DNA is TGTGCCAGCAGCTTGTGGCAGACTATAGAGGAGACCCAGTACTTC.

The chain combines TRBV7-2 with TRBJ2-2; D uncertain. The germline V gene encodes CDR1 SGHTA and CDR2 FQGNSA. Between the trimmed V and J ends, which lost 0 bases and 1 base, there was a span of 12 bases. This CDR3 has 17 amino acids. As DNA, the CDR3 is TGTGCCAGCAGCTTAGCGTTCCAGCCGAAGAACACCGGGGAGCTGTTTTTT. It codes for CASSLAFQPKNTGELFF.

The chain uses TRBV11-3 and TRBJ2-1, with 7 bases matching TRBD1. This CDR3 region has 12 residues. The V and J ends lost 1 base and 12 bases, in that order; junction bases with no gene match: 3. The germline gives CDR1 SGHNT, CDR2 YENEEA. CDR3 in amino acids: CASSLGGGSQFF. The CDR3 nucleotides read TGTGCCAGCAGCTTAGGAGGGGGCTCGCAGTTCTTC.

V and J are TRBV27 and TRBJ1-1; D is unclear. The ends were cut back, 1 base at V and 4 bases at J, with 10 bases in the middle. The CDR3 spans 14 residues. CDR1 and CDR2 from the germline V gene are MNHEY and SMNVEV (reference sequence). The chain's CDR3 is CASSLLSRGTEAFF. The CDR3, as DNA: TGTGCCAGCAGTTTATTGTCCCGGGGCACTGAAGCTTTCTTT.

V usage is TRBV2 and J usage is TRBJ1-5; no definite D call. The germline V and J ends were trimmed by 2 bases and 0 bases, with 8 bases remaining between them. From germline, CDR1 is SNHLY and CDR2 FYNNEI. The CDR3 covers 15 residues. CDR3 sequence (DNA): TGTGCCAGCAGTGAATATAGACCTAGCAATCAGCCCCAGCATTTT. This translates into CASSEYRPSNQPQHF.

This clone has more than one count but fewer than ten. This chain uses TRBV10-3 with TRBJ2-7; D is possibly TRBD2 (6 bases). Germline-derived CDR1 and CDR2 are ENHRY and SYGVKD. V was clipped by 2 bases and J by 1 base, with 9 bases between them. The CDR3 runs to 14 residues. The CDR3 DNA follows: TGTGCCATCAGTGAGAAACGGGAGTCCTACGAGCAGTACTTC. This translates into CAISEKRESYEQYF.

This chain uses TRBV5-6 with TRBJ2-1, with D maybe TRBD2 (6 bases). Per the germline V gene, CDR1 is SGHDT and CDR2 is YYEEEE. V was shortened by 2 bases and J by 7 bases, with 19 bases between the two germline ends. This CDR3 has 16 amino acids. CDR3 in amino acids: CASSFTSSSTVNEQFF. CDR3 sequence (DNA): TGTGCCAGCAGCTTTACTAGCTCTAGTACTGTGAATGAGCAGTTCTTC. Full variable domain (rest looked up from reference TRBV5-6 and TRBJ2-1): DAGVTQSPTHLIKTRGQQVTLRCSPKSGHDTVSWYQQALGQGPQFIFQYYEEEERQRGNFPDRFSGHQFPNYSSELNVNALLLGDSALYLCASSFTSSSTVNEQFFGPGTRLTVL.